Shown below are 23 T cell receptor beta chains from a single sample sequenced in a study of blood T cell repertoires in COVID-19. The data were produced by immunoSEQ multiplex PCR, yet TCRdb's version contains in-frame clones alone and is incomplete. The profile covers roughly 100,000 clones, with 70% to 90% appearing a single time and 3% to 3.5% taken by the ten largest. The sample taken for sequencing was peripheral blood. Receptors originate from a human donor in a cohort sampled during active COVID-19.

The CDR3 nucleotides are TGTGCCAGCAGTTTTGATCCCTTAGCGGCCTTCTCCTACGAGCAGTACTTC. Translation: CASSFDPLAAFSYEQYF. J is TRBJ2-7 and V is TRBV28; D is perhaps TRBD2 (6 bases). CDR3 length equals 17 residues. The V end lost 3 bases, the J end lost 0 bases, and 18 bases lay between the germline ends. CDR1 is MDHEN and CDR2 is SYDVKM in the germline V gene. The entire variable domain, with the rest obtained from reference TRBV28 and TRBJ2-7, is as follows: DVKVTQSSRYLVKRTGEKVFLECVQDMDHENMFWYRQDPGLGLRLIYFSYDVKMKEKGDIPEGYSVSREKKERFSLILESASTNQTSMYLCASSFDPLAAFSYEQYFGPGTRLTVT.

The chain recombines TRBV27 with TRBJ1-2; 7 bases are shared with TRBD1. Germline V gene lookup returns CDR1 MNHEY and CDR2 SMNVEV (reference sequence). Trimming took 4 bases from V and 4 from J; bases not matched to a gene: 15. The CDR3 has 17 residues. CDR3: CASSSLPPGTALYGYTF. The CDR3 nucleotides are TGTGCCAGCAGTTCGCTCCCCCCCGGGACAGCCCTCTATGGCTACACCTTC.

The chain's CDR3 is CASSQLQTDPANYGYTF. For the CDR3, the DNA is TGTGCCAGCAGCCAACTACAGACAGACCCCGCTAACTATGGCTACACCTTC. The V and J genes are TRBV3-1 (or the pseudogene TRBV3-2) and TRBJ1-2, with D maybe TRBD1 (5 bases). V dropped 2 bases and J dropped 0 bases, with 16 bases sitting between them. The CDR3 contains 17 residues. In germline, CDR1 is LGHDT, CDR2 YNNKEL (reference sequence).

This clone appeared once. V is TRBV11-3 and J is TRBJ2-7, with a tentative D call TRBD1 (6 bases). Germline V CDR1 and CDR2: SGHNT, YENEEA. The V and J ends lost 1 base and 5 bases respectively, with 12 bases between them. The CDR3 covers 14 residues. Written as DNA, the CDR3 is TGTGCCAGCAGCTTAGTACAGGGATCCCACGAGCAGTACTTC. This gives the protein CASSLVQGSHEQYF.

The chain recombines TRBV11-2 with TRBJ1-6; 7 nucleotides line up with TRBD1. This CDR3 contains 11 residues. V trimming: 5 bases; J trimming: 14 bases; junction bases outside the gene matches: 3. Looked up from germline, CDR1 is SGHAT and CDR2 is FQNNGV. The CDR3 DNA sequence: TGTGCCAGCAGCCGAGGGGGCACCCTCCACTTT. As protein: CASSRGGTLHF.

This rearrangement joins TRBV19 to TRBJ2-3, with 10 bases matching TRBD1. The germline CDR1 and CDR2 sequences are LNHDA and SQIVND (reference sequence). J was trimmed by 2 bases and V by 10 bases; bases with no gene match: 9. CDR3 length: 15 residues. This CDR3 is CATTPGTGVTDTQYF. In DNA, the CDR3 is TGTGCCACCACCCCCGGGACAGGGGTCACAGATACGCAGTATTTT.

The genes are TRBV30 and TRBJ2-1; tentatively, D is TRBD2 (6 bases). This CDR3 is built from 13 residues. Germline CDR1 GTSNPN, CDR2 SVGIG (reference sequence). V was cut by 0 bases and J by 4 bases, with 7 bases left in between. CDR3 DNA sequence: TGTGCCTGGAGTGTTGGAGGGTACAATGAGCAGTTCTTC. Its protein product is CAWSVGGYNEQFF.

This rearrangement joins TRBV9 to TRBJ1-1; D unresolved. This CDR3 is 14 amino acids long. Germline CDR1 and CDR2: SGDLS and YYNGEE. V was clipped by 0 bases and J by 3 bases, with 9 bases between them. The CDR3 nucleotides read TGTGCCAGCAGCGTAGAGAGCGGATACACTGAAGCTTTCTTT. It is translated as CASSVESGYTEAFF.

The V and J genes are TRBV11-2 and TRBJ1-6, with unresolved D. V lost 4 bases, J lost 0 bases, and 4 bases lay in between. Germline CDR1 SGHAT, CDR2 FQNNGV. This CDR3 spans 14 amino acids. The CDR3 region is CASSSSSYNSPLHF. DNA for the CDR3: TGTGCCAGCAGCTCGAGCTCCTATAATTCACCCCTCCACTTT.

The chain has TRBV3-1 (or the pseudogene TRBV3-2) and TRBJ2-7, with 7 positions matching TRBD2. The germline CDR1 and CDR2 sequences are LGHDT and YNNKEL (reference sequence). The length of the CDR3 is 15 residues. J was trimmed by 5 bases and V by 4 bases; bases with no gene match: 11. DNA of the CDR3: TGTGCCAGCAGCCGAGCGGGACGGCTTATGGACGAGCAGTACTTC. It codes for CASSRAGRLMDEQYF.

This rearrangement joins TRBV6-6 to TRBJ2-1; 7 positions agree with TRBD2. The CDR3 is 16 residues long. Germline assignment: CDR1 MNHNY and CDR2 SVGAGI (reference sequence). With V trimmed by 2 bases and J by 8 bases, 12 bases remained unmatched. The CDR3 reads CASSYRPSGARDEQFF. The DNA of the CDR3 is TGTGCCAGCAGTTACCGACCCAGCGGGGCTCGGGATGAGCAGTTCTTC.

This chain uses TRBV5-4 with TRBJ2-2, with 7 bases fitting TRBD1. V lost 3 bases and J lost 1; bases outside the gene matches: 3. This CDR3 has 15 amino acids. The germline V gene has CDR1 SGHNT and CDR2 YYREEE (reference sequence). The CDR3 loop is CASSSRTGNTGELFF. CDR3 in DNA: TGTGCCAGCAGCTCCCGGACAGGGAACACCGGGGAGCTGTTTTTT.

The CDR3 is CASSLEREVQSEQYF. DNA for the CDR3: TGTGCCAGCAGCTTGGAGCGGGAGGTTCAATCCGAGCAGTACTTC. This chain uses TRBV5-6 with TRBJ2-7; 9 bases align to TRBD2. This CDR3 contains 15 residues. The V segment lost 0 bases and the J segment 6 bases; nucleotides outside the gene matches: 7. Germline CDR1 SGHDT, CDR2 YYEEEE.

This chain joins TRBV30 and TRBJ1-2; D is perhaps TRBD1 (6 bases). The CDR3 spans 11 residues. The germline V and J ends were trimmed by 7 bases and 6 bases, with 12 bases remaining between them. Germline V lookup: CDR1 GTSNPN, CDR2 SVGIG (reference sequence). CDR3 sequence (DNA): TGTGCCTCCTCACAGGGTCATGGCTACACCTTC. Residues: CASSQGHGYTF.

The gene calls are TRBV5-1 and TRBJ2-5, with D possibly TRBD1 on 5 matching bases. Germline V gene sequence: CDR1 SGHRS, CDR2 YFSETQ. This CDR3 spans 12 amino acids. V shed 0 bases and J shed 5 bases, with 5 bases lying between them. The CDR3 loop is CASSLDRETQYF. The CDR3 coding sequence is TGCGCCAGCAGCTTGGACAGGGAGACCCAGTACTTC.

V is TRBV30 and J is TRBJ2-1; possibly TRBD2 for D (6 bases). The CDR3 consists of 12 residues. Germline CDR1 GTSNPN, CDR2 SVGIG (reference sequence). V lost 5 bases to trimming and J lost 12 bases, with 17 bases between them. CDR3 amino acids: CAWVRDSMRQFF. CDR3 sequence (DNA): TGTGCCTGGGTCCGGGACTCCATGCGGCAGTTCTTC.

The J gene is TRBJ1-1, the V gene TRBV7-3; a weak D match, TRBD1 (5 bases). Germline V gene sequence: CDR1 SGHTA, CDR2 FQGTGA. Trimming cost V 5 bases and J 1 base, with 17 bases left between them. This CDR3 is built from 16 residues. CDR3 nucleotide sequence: TGTGCCAGCAGCCCGAATGACGGGGGTAGGAACACTGAAGCTTTCTTT. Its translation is CASSPNDGGRNTEAFF.

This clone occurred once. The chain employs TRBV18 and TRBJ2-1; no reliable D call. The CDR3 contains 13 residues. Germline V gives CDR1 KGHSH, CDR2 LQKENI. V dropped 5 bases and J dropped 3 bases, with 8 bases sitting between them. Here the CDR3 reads CASSLQSYNEQFF. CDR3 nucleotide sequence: TGTGCCAGCTCATTACAAAGCTACAATGAGCAGTTCTTC.

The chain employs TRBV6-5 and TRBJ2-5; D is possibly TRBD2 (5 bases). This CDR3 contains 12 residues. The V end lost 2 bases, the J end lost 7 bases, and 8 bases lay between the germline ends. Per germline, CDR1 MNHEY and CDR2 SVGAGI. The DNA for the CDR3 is TGTGCCAGCAGTTACCGGGCGGGGACCCAGTACTTC. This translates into CASSYRAGTQYF.

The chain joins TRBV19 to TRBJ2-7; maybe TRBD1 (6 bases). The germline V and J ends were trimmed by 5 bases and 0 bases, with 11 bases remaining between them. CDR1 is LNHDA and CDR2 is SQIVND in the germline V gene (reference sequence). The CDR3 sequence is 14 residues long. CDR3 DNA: TGTGCCAGTAGTCGTGACAGGTTCTCCTACGAGCAGTACTTC. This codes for CASSRDRFSYEQYF.

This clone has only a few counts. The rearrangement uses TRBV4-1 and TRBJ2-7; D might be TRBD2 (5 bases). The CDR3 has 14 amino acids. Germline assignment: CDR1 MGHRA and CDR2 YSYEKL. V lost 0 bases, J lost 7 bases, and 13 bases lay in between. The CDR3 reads CASSQDPRDREQYF. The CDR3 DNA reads TGCGCCAGCAGCCAAGATCCTCGGGATCGAGAGCAGTACTTC.

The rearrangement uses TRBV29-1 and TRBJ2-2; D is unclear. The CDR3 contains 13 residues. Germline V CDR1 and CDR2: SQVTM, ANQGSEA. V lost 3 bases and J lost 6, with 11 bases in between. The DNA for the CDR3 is TGCAGCGTTGACCCCAGTCCTTCCGGGGAGCTGTTTTTT. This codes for CSVDPSPSGELFF.

The CDR3 loop reads CASSFPLAGGSYNEQFF. CDR3 bases: TGCGCCAGCAGCTTCCCTTTAGCGGGGGGGAGTTACAATGAGCAGTTCTTC. The chain employs TRBV5-1 and TRBJ2-1, with 11 bases identical to TRBD2. The CDR3 spans 17 residues. Germline values: CDR1 SGHRS, CDR2 YFSETQ. J was trimmed by 4 bases and V by 2 bases; bases with no gene match: 8.